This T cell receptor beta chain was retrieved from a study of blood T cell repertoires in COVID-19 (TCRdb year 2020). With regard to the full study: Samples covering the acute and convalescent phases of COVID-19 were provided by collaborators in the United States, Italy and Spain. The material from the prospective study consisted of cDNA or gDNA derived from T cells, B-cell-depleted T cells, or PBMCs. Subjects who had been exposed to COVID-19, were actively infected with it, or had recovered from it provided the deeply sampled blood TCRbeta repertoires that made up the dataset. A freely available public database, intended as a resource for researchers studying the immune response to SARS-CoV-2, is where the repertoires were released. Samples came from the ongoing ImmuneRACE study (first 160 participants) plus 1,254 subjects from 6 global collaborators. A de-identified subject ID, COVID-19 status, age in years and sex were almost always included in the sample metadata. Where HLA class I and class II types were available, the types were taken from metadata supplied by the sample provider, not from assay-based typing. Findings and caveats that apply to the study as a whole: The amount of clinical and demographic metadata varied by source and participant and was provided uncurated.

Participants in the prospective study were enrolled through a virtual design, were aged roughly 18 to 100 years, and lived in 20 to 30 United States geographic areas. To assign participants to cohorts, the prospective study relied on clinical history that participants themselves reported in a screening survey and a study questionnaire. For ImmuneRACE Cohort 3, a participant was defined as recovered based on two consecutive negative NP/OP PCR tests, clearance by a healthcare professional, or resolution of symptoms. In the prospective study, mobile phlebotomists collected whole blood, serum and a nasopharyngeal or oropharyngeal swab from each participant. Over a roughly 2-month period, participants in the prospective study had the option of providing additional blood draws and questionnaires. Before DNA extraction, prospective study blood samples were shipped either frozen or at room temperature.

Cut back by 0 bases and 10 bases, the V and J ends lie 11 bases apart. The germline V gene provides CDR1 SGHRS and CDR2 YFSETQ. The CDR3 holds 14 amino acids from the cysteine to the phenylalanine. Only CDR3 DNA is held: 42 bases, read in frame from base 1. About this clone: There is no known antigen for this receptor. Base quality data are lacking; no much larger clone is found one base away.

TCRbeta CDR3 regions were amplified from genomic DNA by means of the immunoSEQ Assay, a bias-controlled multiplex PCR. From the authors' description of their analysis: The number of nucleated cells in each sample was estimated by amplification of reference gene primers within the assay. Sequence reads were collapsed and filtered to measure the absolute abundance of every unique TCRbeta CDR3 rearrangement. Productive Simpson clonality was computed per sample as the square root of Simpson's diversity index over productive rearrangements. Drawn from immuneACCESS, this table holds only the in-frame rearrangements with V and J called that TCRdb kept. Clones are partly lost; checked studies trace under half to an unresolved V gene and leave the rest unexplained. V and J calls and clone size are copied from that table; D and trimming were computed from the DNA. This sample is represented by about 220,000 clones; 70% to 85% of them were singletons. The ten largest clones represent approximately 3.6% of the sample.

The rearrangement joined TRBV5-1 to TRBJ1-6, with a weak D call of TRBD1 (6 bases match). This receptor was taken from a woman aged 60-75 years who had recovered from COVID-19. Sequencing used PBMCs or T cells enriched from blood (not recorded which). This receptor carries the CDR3 CASSLDRTASPLHF. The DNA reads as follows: TGCGCCAGCAGCTTGGACAGGACAGCATCACCCCTCCACTTT.